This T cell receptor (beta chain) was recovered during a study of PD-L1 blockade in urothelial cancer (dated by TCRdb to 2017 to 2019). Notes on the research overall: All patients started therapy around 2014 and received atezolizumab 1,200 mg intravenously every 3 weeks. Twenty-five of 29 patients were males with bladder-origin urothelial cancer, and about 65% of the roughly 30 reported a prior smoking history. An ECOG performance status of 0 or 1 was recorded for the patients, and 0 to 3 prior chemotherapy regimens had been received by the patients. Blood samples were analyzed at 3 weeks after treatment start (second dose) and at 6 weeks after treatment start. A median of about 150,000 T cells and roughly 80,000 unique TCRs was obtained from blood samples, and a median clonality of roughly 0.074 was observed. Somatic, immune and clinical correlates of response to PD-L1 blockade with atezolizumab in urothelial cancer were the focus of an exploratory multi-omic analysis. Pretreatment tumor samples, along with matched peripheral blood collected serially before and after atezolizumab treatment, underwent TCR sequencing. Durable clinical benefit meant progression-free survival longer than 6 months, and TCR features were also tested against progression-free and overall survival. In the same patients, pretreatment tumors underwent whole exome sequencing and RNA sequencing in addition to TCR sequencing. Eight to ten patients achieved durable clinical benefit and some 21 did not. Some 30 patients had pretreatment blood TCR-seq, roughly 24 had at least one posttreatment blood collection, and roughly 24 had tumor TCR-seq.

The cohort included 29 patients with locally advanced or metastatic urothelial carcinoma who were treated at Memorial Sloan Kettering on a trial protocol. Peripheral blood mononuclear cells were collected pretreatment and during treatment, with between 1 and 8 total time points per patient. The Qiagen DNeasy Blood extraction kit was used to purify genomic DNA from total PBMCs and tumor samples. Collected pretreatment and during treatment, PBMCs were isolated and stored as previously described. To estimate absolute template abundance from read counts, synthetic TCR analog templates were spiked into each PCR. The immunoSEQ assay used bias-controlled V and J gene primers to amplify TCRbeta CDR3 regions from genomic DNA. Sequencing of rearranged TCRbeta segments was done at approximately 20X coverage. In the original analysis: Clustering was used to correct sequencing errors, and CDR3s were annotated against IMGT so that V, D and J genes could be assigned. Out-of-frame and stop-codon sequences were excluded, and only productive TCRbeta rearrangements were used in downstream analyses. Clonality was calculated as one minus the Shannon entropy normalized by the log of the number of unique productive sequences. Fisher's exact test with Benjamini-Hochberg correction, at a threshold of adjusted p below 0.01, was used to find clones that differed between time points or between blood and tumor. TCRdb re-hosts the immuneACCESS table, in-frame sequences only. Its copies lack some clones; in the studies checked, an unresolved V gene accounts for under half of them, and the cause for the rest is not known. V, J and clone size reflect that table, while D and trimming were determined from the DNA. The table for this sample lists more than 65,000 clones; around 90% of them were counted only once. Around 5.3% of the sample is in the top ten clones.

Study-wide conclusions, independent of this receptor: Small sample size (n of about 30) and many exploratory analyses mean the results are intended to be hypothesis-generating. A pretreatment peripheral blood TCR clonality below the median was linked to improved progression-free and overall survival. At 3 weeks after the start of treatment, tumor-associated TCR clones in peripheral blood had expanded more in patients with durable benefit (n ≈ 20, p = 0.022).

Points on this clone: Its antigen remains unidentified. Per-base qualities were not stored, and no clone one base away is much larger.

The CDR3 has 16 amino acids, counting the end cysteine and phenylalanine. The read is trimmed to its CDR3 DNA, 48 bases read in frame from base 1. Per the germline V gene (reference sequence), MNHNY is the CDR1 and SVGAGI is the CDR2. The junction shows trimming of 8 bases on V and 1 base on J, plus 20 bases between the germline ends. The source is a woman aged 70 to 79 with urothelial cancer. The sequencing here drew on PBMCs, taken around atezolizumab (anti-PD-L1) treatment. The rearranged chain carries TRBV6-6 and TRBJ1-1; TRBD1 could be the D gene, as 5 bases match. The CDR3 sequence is CASGFLRGAPNTEAFF. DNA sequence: TGTGCCAGCGGTTTCCTCCGCGGGGCACCGAACACTGAAGCTTTCTTT.